The clone carrying this T cell receptor (beta chain) was observed once. CDR1 and CDR2 from the germline V gene are MNHNY and SVGAGI (reference sequence). The V gene lost 6 bases and the J gene lost 2 bases, with 16 bases spanning the gap. The CDR3 totals 15 residues. The data were obtained in a study of T cell changes during pregnancy in multiple sclerosis. The repertoire was sequenced with immunoSEQ multiplex PCR; TCRdb's copy has only in-frame clones and lacks some. Here the sample spans about 75,000 clones, 94% being singletons. Here the sequenced sample was CD4+ T cells from peripheral blood mononuclear cells, taken after pregnancy. V gene TRBV6-6 combines with J gene TRBJ2-5, with D possibly being TRBD1 (7 bases). This receptor was taken from a female donor with multiple sclerosis, enrolled in a pregnancy study. CDR3 in amino acids: CASSWGDRQQETQYF. CDR3 in DNA: TGTGCCAGCAGCTGGGGGGACAGACAACAAGAGACCCAGTACTTC.